Listed below are T cell receptor beta chains from one sample, sequenced in a study of shared T cell receptors in the human thymus. This table comes from immunoSEQ multiplex PCR, and its TCRdb copy is limited to in-frame clones, with some not included. The sample gives hundreds of thousands of clones, 70% to 90% of which show up once; 0.0085% to 0.012% is in the top ten. These data were also filed under a second study, of human thymus T cells.

The sample taken for sequencing was thymocytes. The receptors here all came from a boy in the first two years of life with a congenital heart defect. The CDR3 runs from the conserved cysteine through the conserved F or W.

v_call,j_call,cdr3_aa
TRBV10-3,TRBJ2-7,CAISESLGGLAGWYEQYF
TRBV6-4,TRBJ2-2,CASSASWLAGALNTGELFF
TRBV28,TRBJ2-7,CASSLWRRDRFSYEQYF
TRBV5-1,TRBJ2-2,CASSLAGRSAGELFF
TRBV27,TRBJ2-5,CASSLGGAVRETQYF
TRBV11-1,TRBJ2-1,CASSLATGVRYNEQFF
TRBV15,TRBJ2-1,CATSRDDAGTDYNEQFF
TRBV5-3,TRBJ2-2,CARSCGGASGSAINTGELFF
TRBV27,TRBJ2-7,CASSRGAGQGKYEQYF
TRBV4-3,TRBJ2-1,CASSQDGPPGEGLNEQFF
TRBV27,TRBJ2-1,CASSRGEGLAVGAHNEQFF
TRBV18,TRBJ2-1,CASSPGGGDNEQFF
TRBV4-3,TRBJ2-2,CASSPWTSGGTGELFF
TRBV27,TRBJ2-4,CASSPSDPRGRSIQYF
TRBV27,TRBJ1-2,CASSPDFSRDRLGYTF
TRBV5-1,TRBJ2-2,CASSLDSGNFANTGELFF
TRBV9,TRBJ2-7,CASSVAGDSSYEQYF
TRBV13,TRBJ2-7,CASSYRLAGALPYPLTYEQYF
TRBV30,TRBJ2-3,CAWSVGRGIGTDTQYF
TRBV14,TRBJ2-5,CASSLPGLAGVETQYF
TRBV28,TRBJ2-5,CASSKWPGYGTQYF
TRBV10-3,TRBJ2-1,CAISEEEINEQFF
TRBV1,TRBJ2-2,CTSSQEGLAERGELFF
TRBV19,TRBJ1-2,CASMPKDRANYGYTF
TRBV15,TRBJ2-1,CATSRGWPGAGGFYNEQFF
TRBV27,TRBJ2-1,CASRAGRGNEQFF
TRBV7-8,TRBJ1-5,CASSLRIPTGSNQPQHF
TRBV7-3,TRBJ2-5,CASSLSGEETQYF
TRBV4-3,TRBJ2-5,CASSQDPRETQYF
TRBV13,TRBJ2-7,CASSRTSVHEQYF
TRBV19,TRBJ1-2,CASRSHREQSDYGYTF
TRBV6-1,TRBJ1-5,CASSELADYSNQPQHF
TRBV4-1,TRBJ1-2,CASSQEEGGGQGYGYTF
TRBV14,TRBJ2-7,CASSPNRTSGNYEQYF
TRBV6-6,TRBJ2-1,CASSYTTGDEQFF
TRBV4-3,TRBJ2-5,CASSQEGVGGAANTTQYF